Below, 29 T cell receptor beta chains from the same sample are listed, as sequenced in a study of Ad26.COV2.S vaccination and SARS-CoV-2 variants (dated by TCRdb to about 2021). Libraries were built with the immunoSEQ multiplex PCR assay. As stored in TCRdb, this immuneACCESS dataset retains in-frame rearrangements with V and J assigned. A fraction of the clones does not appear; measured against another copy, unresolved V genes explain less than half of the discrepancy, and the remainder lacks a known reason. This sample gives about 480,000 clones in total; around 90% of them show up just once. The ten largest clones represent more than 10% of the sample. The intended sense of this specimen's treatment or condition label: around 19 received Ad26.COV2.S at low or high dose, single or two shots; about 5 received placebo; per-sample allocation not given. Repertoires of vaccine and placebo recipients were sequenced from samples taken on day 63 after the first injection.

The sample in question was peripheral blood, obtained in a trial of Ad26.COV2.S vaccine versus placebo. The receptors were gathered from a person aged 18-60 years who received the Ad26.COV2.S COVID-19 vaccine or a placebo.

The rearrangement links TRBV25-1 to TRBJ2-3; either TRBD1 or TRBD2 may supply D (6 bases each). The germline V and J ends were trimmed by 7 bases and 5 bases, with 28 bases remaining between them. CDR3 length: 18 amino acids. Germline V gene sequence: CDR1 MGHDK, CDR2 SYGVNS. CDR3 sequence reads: CASTRGAQRTSGRDTQYF. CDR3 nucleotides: TGTGCCAGCACTAGGGGGGCCCAAAGGACAAGTGGTAGAGATACGCAGTATTTT.

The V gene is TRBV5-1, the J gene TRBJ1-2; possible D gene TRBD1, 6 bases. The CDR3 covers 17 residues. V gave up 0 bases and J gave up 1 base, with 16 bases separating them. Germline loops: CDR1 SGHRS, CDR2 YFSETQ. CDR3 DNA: TGCGCCAGCAGCTTGGGTGGGACATCCTCCTTTAACTATGGCTACACCTTC. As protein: CASSLGGTSSFNYGYTF.

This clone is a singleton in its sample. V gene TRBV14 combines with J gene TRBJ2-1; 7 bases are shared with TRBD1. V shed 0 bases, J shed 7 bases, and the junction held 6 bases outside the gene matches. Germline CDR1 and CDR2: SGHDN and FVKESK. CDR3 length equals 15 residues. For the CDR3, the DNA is TGTGCCAGCAGCCAAGATCAGGACAGGAAAAATGAGCAGTTCTTC. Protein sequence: CASSQDQDRKNEQFF.

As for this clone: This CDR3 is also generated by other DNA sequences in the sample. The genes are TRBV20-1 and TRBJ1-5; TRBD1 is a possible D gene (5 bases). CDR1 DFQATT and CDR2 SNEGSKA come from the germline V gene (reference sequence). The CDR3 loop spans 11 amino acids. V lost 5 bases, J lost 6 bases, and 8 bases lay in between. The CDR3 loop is CSAGGGQPQHF. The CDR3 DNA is TGCAGTGCTGGGGGGGGTCAGCCCCAGCATTTT.

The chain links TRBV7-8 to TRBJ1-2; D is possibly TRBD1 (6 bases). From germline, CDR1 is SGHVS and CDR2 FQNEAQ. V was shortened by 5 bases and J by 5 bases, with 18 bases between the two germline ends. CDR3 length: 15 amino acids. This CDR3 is CASSPPGASGYGYTF. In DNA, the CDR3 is TGTGCCAGCAGCCCCCCGGGGGCCTCTGGATATGGCTACACCTTC. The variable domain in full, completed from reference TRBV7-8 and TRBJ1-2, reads GAGVSQSPRYKVAKRGQDVALRCDPISGHVSLFWYQQALGQGPEFLTYFQNEAQLDKSGLPSDRFFAERPEGSVSTLKIQRTQQEDSAVYLCASSPPGASGYGYTFGSGTRLTVV.

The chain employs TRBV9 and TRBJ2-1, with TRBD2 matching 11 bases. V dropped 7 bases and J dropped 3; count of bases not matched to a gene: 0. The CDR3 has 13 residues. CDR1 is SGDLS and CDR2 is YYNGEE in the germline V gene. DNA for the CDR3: TGTGCCAGCGGACTAGCGGGCTACAATGAGCAGTTCTTC. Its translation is CASGLAGYNEQFF.

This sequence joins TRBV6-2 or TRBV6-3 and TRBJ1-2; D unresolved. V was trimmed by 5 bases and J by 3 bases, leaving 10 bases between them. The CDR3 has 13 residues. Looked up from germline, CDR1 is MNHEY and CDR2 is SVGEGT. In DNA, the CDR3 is TGTGCCAGCAGTAGACCCCTGGACTATGGCTACACCTTC. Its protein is CASSRPLDYGYTF.

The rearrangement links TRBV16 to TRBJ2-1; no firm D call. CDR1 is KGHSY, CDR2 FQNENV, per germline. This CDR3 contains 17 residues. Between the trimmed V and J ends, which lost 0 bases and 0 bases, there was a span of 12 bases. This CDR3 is CASSQSVFQSSYNEQFF. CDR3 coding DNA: TGTGCCAGCAGCCAATCGGTTTTTCAGAGCTCCTACAATGAGCAGTTCTTC.

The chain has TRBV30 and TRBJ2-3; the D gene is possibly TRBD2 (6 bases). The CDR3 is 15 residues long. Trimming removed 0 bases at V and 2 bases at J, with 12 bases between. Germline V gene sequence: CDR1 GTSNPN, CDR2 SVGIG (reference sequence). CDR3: CAWSVTAGFTDTQYF. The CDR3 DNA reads TGTGCCTGGAGTGTTACTGCGGGATTCACAGATACGCAGTATTTT.

DNA for the CDR3: TGCAGCGTTGCATCGCTACAGGAGACTGAGCAGTTCTTC. Its protein product is CSVASLQETEQFF. The chain is built from TRBV29-1 and TRBJ2-1; D is perhaps TRBD1 (5 bases). This CDR3 comprises 13 residues. Germline V gives CDR1 SQVTM, CDR2 ANQGSEA. The germline V and J ends were trimmed by 4 bases and 9 bases, with 16 bases remaining between them.

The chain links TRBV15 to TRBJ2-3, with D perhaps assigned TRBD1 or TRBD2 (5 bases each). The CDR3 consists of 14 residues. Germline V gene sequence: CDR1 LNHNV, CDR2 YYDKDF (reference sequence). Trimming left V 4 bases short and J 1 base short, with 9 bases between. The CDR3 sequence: CATSTGGGTDTQYF. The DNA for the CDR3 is TGTGCCACCAGCACTGGGGGAGGCACAGATACGCAGTATTTT.

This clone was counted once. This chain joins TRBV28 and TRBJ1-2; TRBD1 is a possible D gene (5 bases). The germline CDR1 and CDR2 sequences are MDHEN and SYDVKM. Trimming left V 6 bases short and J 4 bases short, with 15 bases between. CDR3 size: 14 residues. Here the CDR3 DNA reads TGTGCCAGCAGCGTCCTCGGGGCGGGCTATGGCTACACCTTC. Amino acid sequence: CASSVLGAGYGYTF.

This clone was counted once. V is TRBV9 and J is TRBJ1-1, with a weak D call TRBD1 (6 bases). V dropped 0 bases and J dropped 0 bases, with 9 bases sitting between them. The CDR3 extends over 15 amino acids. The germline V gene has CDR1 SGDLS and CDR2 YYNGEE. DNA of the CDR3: TGTGCCAGCAGCGTAGCGGGGACACTGAACACTGAAGCTTTCTTT. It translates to CASSVAGTLNTEAFF. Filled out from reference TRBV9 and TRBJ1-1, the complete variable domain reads DSGVTQTPKHLITATGQRVTLRCSPRSGDLSVYWYQQSLDQGLQFLIQYYNGEERAKGNILERFSAQQFPDLHSELNLSSLELGDSALYFCASSVAGTLNTEAFFGQGTRLTVV.

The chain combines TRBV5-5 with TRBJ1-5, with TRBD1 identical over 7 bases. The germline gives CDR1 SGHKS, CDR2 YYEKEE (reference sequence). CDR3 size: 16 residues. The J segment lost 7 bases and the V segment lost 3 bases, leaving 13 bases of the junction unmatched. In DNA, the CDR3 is TGTGCCAGCAGCTACTACGACAGGGTTCGGGGCCAGCCCCAGCATTTT. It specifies CASSYYDRVRGQPQHF.

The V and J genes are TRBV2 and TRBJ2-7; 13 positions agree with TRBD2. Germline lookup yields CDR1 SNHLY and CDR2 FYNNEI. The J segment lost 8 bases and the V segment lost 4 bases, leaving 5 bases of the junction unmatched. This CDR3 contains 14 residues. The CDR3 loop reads CASSVGGTSGKQYF. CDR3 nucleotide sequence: TGTGCCAGCAGTGTTGGGGGGACTAGCGGGAAGCAGTACTTC.

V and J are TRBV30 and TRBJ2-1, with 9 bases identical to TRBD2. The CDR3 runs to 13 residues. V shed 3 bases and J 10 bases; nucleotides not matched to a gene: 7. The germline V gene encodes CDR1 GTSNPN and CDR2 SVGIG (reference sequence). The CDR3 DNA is TGTGCCTGGAGGGAGGGACTAGCAGCGGAGCAGTTCTTC. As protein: CAWREGLAAEQFF.

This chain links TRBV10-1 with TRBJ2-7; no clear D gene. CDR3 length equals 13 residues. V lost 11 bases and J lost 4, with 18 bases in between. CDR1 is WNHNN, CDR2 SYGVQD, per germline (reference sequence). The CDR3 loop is CASPQNPTYEQYF. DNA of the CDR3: TGCGCCTCCCCCCAGAATCCCACATACGAGCAGTACTTC.

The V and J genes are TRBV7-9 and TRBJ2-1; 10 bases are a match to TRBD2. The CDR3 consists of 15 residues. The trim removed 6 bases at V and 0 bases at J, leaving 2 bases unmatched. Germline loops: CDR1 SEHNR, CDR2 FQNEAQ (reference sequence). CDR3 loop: CASSPSGSSYNEQFF. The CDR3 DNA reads TGTGCCAGCAGTCCTAGCGGGAGCTCCTACAATGAGCAGTTCTTC.

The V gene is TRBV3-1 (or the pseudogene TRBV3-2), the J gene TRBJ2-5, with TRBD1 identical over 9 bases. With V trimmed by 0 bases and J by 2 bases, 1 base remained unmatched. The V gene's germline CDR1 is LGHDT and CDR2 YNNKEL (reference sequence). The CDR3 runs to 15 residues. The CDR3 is CASSQEGQGQETQYF. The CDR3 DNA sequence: TGTGCCAGCAGCCAAGAAGGACAGGGGCAAGAGACCCAGTACTTC.

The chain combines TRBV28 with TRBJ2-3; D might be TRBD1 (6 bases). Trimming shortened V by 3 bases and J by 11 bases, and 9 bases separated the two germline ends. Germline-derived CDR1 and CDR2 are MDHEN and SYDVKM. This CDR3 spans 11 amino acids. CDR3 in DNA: TGTGCCAGCAGTTTGACAGGCCGGCAGTATTTT. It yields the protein CASSLTGRQYF.

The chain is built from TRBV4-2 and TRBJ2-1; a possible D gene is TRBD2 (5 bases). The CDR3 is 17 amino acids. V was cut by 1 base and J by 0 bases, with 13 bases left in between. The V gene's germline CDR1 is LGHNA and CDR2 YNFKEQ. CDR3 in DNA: TGTGCCAGCAGCCAAGGTCCTCCGGGGAGCTCCTACAATGAGCAGTTCTTC. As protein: CASSQGPPGSSYNEQFF.

This chain's CDR3 is CASSDAGRPAQYF. The CDR3 DNA reads as TGTGCCAGCAGTGACGCCGGGAGACCGGCCCAGTACTTC. The chain recombines TRBV2 with TRBJ2-5, with D perhaps matching TRBD2 (6 bases). This CDR3 has 13 residues. V lost 3 bases to trimming and J lost 9 bases, with 14 bases between them. CDR1 SNHLY and CDR2 FYNNEI come from the germline V gene.

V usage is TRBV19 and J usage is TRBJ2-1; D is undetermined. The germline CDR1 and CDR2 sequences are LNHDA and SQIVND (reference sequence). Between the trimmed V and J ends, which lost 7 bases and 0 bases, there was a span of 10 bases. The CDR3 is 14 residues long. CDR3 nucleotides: TGTGCCAGTAAAGGCTCAAGCTCCTACAATGAGCAGTTCTTC. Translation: CASKGSSSYNEQFF.

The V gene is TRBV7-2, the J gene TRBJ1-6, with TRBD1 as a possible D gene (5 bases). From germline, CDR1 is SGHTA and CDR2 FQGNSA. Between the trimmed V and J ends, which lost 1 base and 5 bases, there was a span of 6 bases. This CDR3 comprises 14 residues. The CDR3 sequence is CASSLGQHNSPLHF. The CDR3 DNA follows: TGTGCCAGCAGCTTAGGACAGCATAATTCACCCCTCCACTTT.

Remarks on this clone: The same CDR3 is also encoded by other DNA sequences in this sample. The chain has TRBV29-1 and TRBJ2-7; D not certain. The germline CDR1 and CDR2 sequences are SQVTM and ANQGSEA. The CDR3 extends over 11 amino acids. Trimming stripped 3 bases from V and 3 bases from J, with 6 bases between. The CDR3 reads CSVDLGYEQYF. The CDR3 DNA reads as TGCAGCGTTGATCTGGGCTACGAGCAGTACTTC.

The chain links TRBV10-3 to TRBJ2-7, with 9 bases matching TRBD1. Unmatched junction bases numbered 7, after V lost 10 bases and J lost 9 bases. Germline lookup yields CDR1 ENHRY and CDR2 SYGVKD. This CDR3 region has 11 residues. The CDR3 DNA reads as TGTGCCACATGGACAGGGGAAGCGCAGTACTTC. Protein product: CATWTGEAQYF.

The CDR3 protein is CASGNARASGSYEQYF. The CDR3 nucleotides are TGCGCCAGCGGCAACGCAAGGGCTAGCGGGAGCTACGAGCAGTACTTC. The rearrangement uses TRBV5-1 and TRBJ2-7, with 10 bases identical to TRBD2. CDR3 size: 16 residues. Per the germline V gene, CDR1 is SGHRS and CDR2 is YFSETQ. V gave up 7 bases and J gave up 3 bases; unmatched junction bases: 13.

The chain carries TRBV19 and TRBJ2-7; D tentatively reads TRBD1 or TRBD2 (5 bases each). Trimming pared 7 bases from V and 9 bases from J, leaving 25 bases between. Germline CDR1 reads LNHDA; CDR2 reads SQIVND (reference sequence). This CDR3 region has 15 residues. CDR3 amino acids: CASTPPGAASGTQYF. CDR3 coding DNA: TGTGCCAGTACACCACCCGGGGCGGCCAGCGGAACGCAGTACTTC.

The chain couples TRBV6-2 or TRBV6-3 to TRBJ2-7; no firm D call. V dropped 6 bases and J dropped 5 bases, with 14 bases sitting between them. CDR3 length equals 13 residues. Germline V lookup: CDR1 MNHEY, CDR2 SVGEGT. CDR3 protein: CASSRIRLDEQYF. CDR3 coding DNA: TGTGCCAGCAGCAGAATCCGACTGGACGAGCAGTACTTC.